These T cell receptor beta chains were read from a single sample in a study of T cells in Graves' hyperthyroidism and ophthalmopathy. Each CDR3 protein gets one entry after TCRdb re-called the multiplex PCR reads with MiXCR. The sample records nearly 250,000 distinct CDR3 sequences, roughly 15% being singletons. The material sequenced was blood. The receptors were sampled from a young woman with Graves' ophthalmopathy. The conserved cysteine and the conserved F or W are not part of the CDR3 here. A D gene is named only where the DNA matches it firmly.

d_call: TRBD1; v_call: TRBV27; cdr3_aa: ASTQQGQFADTQY
d_call: .; v_call: TRBV20-1; cdr3_aa: SAPGDQGTGELF
d_call: .; v_call: TRBV28; cdr3_aa: ASSLTKNTGELF
d_call: .; v_call: TRBV20-1; cdr3_aa: SARGRENTEAF
d_call: .; v_call: TRBV7-9; cdr3_aa: ASSPPTGRGGAKNIQY
d_call: .; v_call: TRBV30; cdr3_aa: AWSTGGLSEQY
d_call: .; v_call: TRBV3-1; cdr3_aa: ASSPPGHLFDSPLH
d_call: TRBD1; v_call: TRBV4-2; cdr3_aa: ASSQDLTTGGSGEKLF
d_call: .; v_call: TRBV4-2; cdr3_aa: ASSGPNYNEQF
d_call: TRBD1; v_call: TRBV5-1; cdr3_aa: ASSLGRDRAYEQY
d_call: .; v_call: TRBV19; cdr3_aa: ATEGSNYGYT
d_call: TRBD2; v_call: TRBV15; cdr3_aa: ATSRDTLAGAPQDTQY
d_call: .; v_call: TRBV7-8; cdr3_aa: ASSLALYEQY
d_call: TRBD2; v_call: TRBV11-2; cdr3_aa: ASSLAVAGGDTQY
d_call: .; v_call: TRBV3-1; cdr3_aa: ASSQDRIPLSSYNEQF
d_call: TRBD2; v_call: TRBV2; cdr3_aa: ASRNSGGDEQY
d_call: .; v_call: TRBV4-3; cdr3_aa: ASSQIGITEAF
d_call: .; v_call: TRBV15; cdr3_aa: ATKDVGISFEQY